The next 30 T cell receptor beta chains were all read from a single sample in a study of T cells after yellow fever vaccination. MiXCR was run by TCRdb on the 5' RACE reads, yielding one entry per CDR3 protein. The sample has some 110,000 distinct CDR3 sequences, 5.5% to 8% seen once; the top ten hold roughly 2.5%. The source was CD4+ T cells sorted from PBMCs, collected about 41 days after the first yellow fever vaccination. Receptor source: a man between 18 and 35 years old who received the YFV17D yellow fever vaccine.

This clonotype showed up many times. CDR3 region: CATSRGAAGNTEAFF. The DNA for the CDR3 is TGTGCCACCAGCAGAGGAGCGGCGGGAAACACTGAAGCTTTCTTT. The chain recombines TRBV15 with TRBJ1-1; D gene uncertain. Trimming removed 1 base at V and 2 bases at J, with 11 bases between. CDR3 length: 15 amino acids. Per germline, CDR1 LNHNV and CDR2 YYDKDF (reference sequence).

On this clonotype itself: Just one base apart from a much larger clone, this may be a read error. The J gene is TRBJ1-3, the V gene TRBV7-8; a possible D gene is TRBD1 (6 bases). Germline CDR1 SGHVS, CDR2 FQNEAQ. V lost 5 bases and J 2 bases, leaving 16 bases between the germline ends. The CDR3 has 16 amino acids. The CDR3 coding sequence is TGTGCCAGCAGCCAAGACAGGAAGACGACTGGAAACACCATATATTTT. It encodes CASSQDRKTTGNTIYF.

V is TRBV7-2 and J is TRBJ2-7; D is possibly TRBD2 (6 bases). Looked up from germline, CDR1 is SGHTA and CDR2 is FQGNSA. Trimming took 7 bases from V and 6 from J, leaving 22 bases between them. The CDR3 length is 15 residues. The CDR3: CASKLNIGGSPEQYF. CDR3 coding DNA: TGTGCCAGCAAACTAAATATTGGAGGGAGTCCCGAGCAGTACTTC.

Ten or more counts support this clonotype. The V and J genes are TRBV19 and TRBJ1-1, with no clear D. Germline V gene sequence: CDR1 LNHDA, CDR2 SQIVND (reference sequence). Trimming took 3 bases from V and 3 from J, leaving 11 bases between them. The CDR3 extends over 14 amino acids. The chain's CDR3 is CASSMSWIDTEAFF. CDR3 DNA sequence: TGTGCCAGTAGTATGAGTTGGATCGACACTGAAGCTTTCTTT.

This clonotype has at least ten counts. The J gene is TRBJ1-2, the V gene TRBV7-2; D unresolved. V lost 1 base and J lost 4, with 7 bases in between. The CDR3 covers 13 residues. From germline, CDR1 is SGHTA and CDR2 FQGNSA. The CDR3 loop reads CASSLGESYGYTF. In nucleotides, the CDR3 is TGTGCCAGCAGCTTAGGGGAAAGCTATGGCTACACCTTC.

This clonotype has at least ten counts. The genes are TRBV12-5 and TRBJ2-7, with TRBD1 matching 7 bases. The CDR3 loop spans 15 amino acids. CDR1 and CDR2 from the germline V gene are LGHNT and FRNRAP. J was trimmed by 2 bases and V by 6 bases; bases with no gene match: 10. CDR3 sequence: CASGPRDSGAYEQYF. Here the CDR3 DNA reads TGTGCTAGTGGACCTCGGGACAGCGGTGCCTACGAGCAGTACTTC.

This clonotype has a count of ten or more. The V and J genes are TRBV18 and TRBJ1-6; D is unclear. Per germline, CDR1 KGHSH and CDR2 LQKENI. Trimming removed 3 bases from V and 8 bases from J, with 11 bases in between. The CDR3 is 14 residues long. The CDR3 reads CASSPLDTDSPLHF. The CDR3 region has the DNA TGTGCCAGCTCACCCCTCGACACAGATTCACCCCTCCACTTT.

This clonotype has a count of ten or more. The chain has TRBV18 and TRBJ1-1; 11 bases align to TRBD1. Germline CDR1 and CDR2: KGHSH and LQKENI. This CDR3 comprises 14 residues. The trim removed 3 bases at V and 4 bases at J, leaving 1 base unmatched. The CDR3 bases are TGTGCCAGCTCACCGGGACAGGGGGGCACTGAAGCTTTCTTT. Protein product: CASSPGQGGTEAFF.

This clonotype was observed at least ten times. The chain is built from TRBV9 and TRBJ1-2; D gene unclear. V was pared by 3 bases and J by 3 bases, with 12 bases between. Looked up from germline, CDR1 is SGDLS and CDR2 is YYNGEE. This CDR3 comprises 14 residues. The CDR3 DNA reads as TGTGCCAGCAGCGCATCTACATCTGACTATGGCTACACCTTC. Protein product: CASSASTSDYGYTF. The full variable domain, completed using reference TRBV9 and TRBJ1-2, is DSGVTQTPKHLITATGQRVTLRCSPRSGDLSVYWYQQSLDQGLQFLIQYYNGEERAKGNILERFSAQQFPDLHSELNLSSLELGDSALYFCASSASTSDYGYTFGSGTRLTVV.

This clonotype was found many times. V gene TRBV20-1 combines with J gene TRBJ2-3; D possibly matches TRBD1 or TRBD2 (6 bases each). The CDR3 length is 13 residues. Germline V gives CDR1 DFQATT, CDR2 SNEGSKA (reference sequence). V was shortened by 3 bases and J by 1 base, with 8 bases between the two germline ends. CDR3 sequence: CSARGGRTDTQYF. The CDR3 DNA is TGCAGTGCTAGGGGGGGCCGCACAGATACGCAGTATTTT.

The chain uses TRBV2 and TRBJ2-2, with 11 bases fitting TRBD2. The CDR3 loop spans 17 amino acids. The germline V gene has CDR1 SNHLY and CDR2 FYNNEI. V shed 5 bases, J shed 4 bases, and the junction held 9 bases outside the gene matches. As DNA, the CDR3 is TGTGCCAGCAGTCGGCTAGCGGGGGGACCGGTCACCGGGGAGCTGTTTTTT. Amino acid sequence: CASSRLAGGPVTGELFF. The full variable domain, completed using reference TRBV2 and TRBJ2-2, is EPEVTQTPSHQVTQMGQEVILRCVPISNHLYFYWYRQILGQKVEFLVSFYNNEISEKSEIFDDQFSVERPDGSNFTLKIRSTKLEDSAMYFCASSRLAGGPVTGELFFGEGSRLTVL.

This clonotype was counted at least ten times. The V gene is TRBV20-1, the J gene TRBJ2-5; weak D call: TRBD1 (5 bases). The CDR3 is 12 residues long. V was trimmed by 6 bases and J by 5 bases, leaving 13 bases between them. The germline CDR1 and CDR2 sequences are DFQATT and SNEGSKA (reference sequence). This chain's CDR3 is CSALDTQETQYF. The DNA for the CDR3 is TGCAGTGCCCTGGACACCCAGGAGACCCAGTACTTC.

Remarks on this clonotype: A much larger clone is a single base away; this may be a read error. J is TRBJ1-1 and V is TRBV3-1, with unresolved D. CDR3 length equals 15 residues. Germline CDR1 is LGHDT and CDR2 is YNNKEL (reference sequence). CDR3 coding DNA: TGTGCCAGCATCCAACTTTTCTTCGGGAACACTGAAGCTTTCTTT. Translated, it gives CASIQLFFGNTEAFF.

In this sample, this clonotype turned up many times. The gene calls are TRBV2 and TRBJ2-2; D is unclear. Per germline, CDR1 SNHLY and CDR2 FYNNEI. The CDR3 spans 16 residues. V lost 2 bases, J lost 1 base, and 11 bases lay in between. The CDR3 DNA reads TGTGCCAGCAGTGAAAGCTGGCGTAGGAACACCGGGGAGCTGTTTTTT. Amino acids: CASSESWRRNTGELFF.

The table lists this clonotype with many counts. The chain couples TRBV10-3 to TRBJ2-2; 10 bases are shared with TRBD1. CDR3 length equals 14 residues. CDR1 and CDR2 from the germline V gene are ENHRY and SYGVKD. The V and J ends lost 6 bases and 7 bases, in that order; junction bases with no gene match: 5. The CDR3 sequence: CAIRDRGPDGELFF. The CDR3 DNA is TGTGCCATCAGAGACAGGGGGCCGGACGGGGAGCTGTTTTTT.

The chain carries TRBV7-6 and TRBJ1-3; D gene ambiguous. The V gene's germline CDR1 is SGHVS and CDR2 FNYEAQ. The CDR3 spans 13 residues. V was trimmed by 1 base and J by 4 bases, leaving 5 bases between them. The CDR3 DNA reads TGTGCCAGCAGCTTAGATCTGGGAAACACCATATATTTT. This gives the protein CASSLDLGNTIYF.

This clonotype was counted many times. The V gene is TRBV7-9, the J gene TRBJ2-3; 7 bases agree with TRBD1. CDR3 length equals 15 residues. V was clipped by 5 bases and J by 5 bases; unmatched bases: 10. CDR1 is SEHNR, CDR2 FQNEAQ, per germline (reference sequence). The CDR3 DNA reads as TGTGCCAGCAGCAGCCAAGGGGGCTGGGAAGATACGCAGTATTTT. Its protein is CASSSQGGWEDTQYF.

At least ten counts were recorded for this clonotype. The chain combines TRBV6-1 with TRBJ2-6; 8 nucleotides align to TRBD1. V lost 5 bases, J lost 4 bases, and 10 bases stayed unmatched. Germline-derived CDR1 and CDR2 are MNHNS and SASEGT. There are 17 residues in the CDR3. CDR3 nucleotide sequence: TGTGCCAGCAGTAAGCTCCGCAGGGGGCTCGGGGCCAACGTCCTGACTTTC. Translated, it gives CASSKLRRGLGANVLTF.

This clonotype was detected many times. CDR3 residues: CASSDSRGGSGTDTQYF. The DNA of the CDR3 is TGTGCCAGCAGTGATTCCCGGGGGGGCAGTGGCACAGATACGCAGTATTTT. V is TRBV2 and J is TRBJ2-3, with TRBD2 matching 8 bases. V trimming: 3 bases; J trimming: 1 base; junction bases outside the gene matches: 9. Germline-derived CDR1 and CDR2 are SNHLY and FYNNEI. CDR3 length equals 17 residues.

This clonotype has more than one count but fewer than ten. V and J are TRBV5-4 and TRBJ1-2; D may be TRBD1 (6 bases). The CDR3 contains 13 residues. Trimming left V 4 bases short and J 8 bases short, with 15 bases between. Germline CDR1 SGHNT, CDR2 YYREEE (reference sequence). CDR3 bases: TGTGCCAGCAGCCCCACAGGGATCTACGGCTACACCTTC. Its translation is CASSPTGIYGYTF.

This chain connects TRBV5-8 to TRBJ2-3; TRBD1 matches at 7 bases. Germline assignment: CDR1 SGHTS and CDR2 YDEGEE. The CDR3 is 17 residues long. CDR3 loop: CESSLGQCPPTTDTQYF. CDR3 DNA sequence: TGTGAGAGCAGCCTGGGACAGTGTCCCCCCACCACAGATACGCAGTATTTT.

This clonotype was seen repeatedly, ten times or more. The V gene is TRBV20-1, the J gene TRBJ2-3, with a possible D match to TRBD2 (7 bases). Germline V gives CDR1 DFQATT, CDR2 SNEGSKA (reference sequence). Between the trimmed V and J ends, which lost 2 bases and 9 bases, there was a span of 12 bases. The CDR3 has 12 residues. The CDR3 spells CSARQGGVTQYF. The CDR3 DNA reads TGCAGTGCTAGACAAGGGGGGGTGACGCAGTATTTT.

This clonotype was detected many times. The chain is built from TRBV10-3 and TRBJ2-5, with 10 nucleotides matching TRBD2. The CDR3 sequence is 17 residues long. The germline V gene has CDR1 ENHRY and CDR2 SYGVKD. The V gene end was trimmed by 5 bases and the J gene end by 5 bases; junction bases not matched to a gene: 14. CDR3: CAISLTPKRGGRETQYF. The CDR3 DNA reads as TGTGCCATCAGTCTAACCCCAAAGCGGGGGGGCCGGGAGACCCAGTACTTC.

Ten or more counts support this clonotype. The chain has TRBV7-9 and TRBJ2-5; 7 bases agree with TRBD1. This CDR3 spans 14 amino acids. The J segment lost 2 bases and the V segment lost 5 bases, leaving 5 bases of the junction unmatched. In germline, CDR1 is SEHNR, CDR2 FQNEAQ (reference sequence). DNA of the CDR3: TGTGCCAGCAGCCCCCAGACAGGGCAAGAGACCCAGTACTTC. Encoded protein: CASSPQTGQETQYF. Full variable domain (missing parts from reference TRBV7-9 and TRBJ2-5): DTGVSQNPRHKITKRGQNVTFRCDPISEHNRLYWYRQTLGQGPEFLTYFQNEAQLEKSRLLSDRFSAERPKGSFSTLEIQRTEQGDSAMYLCASSPQTGQETQYFGPGTRLLVL.

This clonotype was seen repeatedly, ten times or more. V and J are TRBV7-8 and TRBJ2-2; D is possibly TRBD1 or TRBD2 (5 bases each). This CDR3 is built from 17 residues. Germline CDR1 is SGHVS and CDR2 is FQNEAQ. Trimming took off 5 bases at V and 6 bases at J, with 22 bases between the two ends. CDR3 DNA sequence: TGTGCCAGCAGCCTCCGTGGGGGTCAGCAGGGTGCCGGGGAGCTGTTTTTT. Translated: CASSLRGGQQGAGELFF.

In this sample, this clonotype turned up many times. V usage is TRBV20-1 and J usage is TRBJ1-1; D uncertain. This CDR3 has 12 residues. With 2 bases removed from V and 6 bases from J, the gap between germline ends came to 10 bases. Germline CDR1 DFQATT, CDR2 SNEGSKA (reference sequence). In nucleotides, the CDR3 is TGCAGTGCTAGAACTCGGCTCGCTGAAGCTTTCTTT. Translated, it gives CSARTRLAEAFF.

This clonotype appeared many times. This rearrangement joins TRBV7-7 to TRBJ2-2; tentatively, D is TRBD1 or TRBD2 (5 bases each). Germline CDR1 SSHAT, CDR2 FNYEAQ (reference sequence). V gave up 1 base and J gave up 6 bases, with 12 bases separating them. CDR3 length: 15 residues. CDR3 amino acids: CASSLGGAFPGELFF. Here the CDR3 DNA reads TGTGCCAGCAGCTTAGGAGGGGCCTTCCCCGGGGAGCTGTTTTTT.

This clonotype appeared many times. This rearrangement joins TRBV18 to TRBJ2-7; D is ambiguous. The V and J ends lost 6 bases and 3 bases respectively, with 0 bases between them. Germline CDR1 and CDR2: KGHSH and LQKENI. The CDR3 loop spans 9 amino acids. In DNA form, the CDR3 reads TGTGCCAGCTCCTACGAGCAGTACGTC. It codes for CASSYEQYV.

The V and J genes are TRBV11-2 and TRBJ1-6, with TRBD1 as a possible D gene (6 bases). Germline CDR1 is SGHAT and CDR2 is FQNNGV. Between the trimmed V and J ends, which lost 0 bases and 0 bases, there was a span of 12 bases. This CDR3 is built from 18 residues. The CDR3 sequence is CASSLDGTLTSYNSPLHF. In nucleotides, the CDR3 is TGTGCCAGCAGCTTAGACGGGACACTGACCTCCTATAATTCACCCCTCCACTTT.

This clonotype was seen many times. This chain links TRBV6-5 with TRBJ1-2; 9 bases agree with TRBD1. In germline, CDR1 is MNHEY, CDR2 SVGAGI. The CDR3 spans 17 residues. J was trimmed by 4 bases and V by 2 bases; bases with no gene match: 11. For the CDR3, the DNA is TGTGCCAGCAGTTACATGAAAACAGGGGGCGCTTTCTATGGCTACACCTTC. Amino acid sequence: CASSYMKTGGAFYGYTF.